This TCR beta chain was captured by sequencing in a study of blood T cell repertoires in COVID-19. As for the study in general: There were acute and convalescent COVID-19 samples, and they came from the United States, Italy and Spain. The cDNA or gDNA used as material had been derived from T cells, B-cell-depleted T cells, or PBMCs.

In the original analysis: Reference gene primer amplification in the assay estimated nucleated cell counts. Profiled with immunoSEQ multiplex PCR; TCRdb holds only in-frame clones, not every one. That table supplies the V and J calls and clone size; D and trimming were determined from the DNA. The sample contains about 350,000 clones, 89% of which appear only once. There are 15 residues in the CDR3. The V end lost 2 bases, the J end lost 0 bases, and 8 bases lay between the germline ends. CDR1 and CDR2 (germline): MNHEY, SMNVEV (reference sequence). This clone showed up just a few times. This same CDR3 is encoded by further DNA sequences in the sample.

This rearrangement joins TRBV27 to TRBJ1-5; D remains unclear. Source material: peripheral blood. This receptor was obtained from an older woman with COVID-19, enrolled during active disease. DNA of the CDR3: TGTGCCAGCAGTTTAGCCGGTTATAGCAATCAGCCCCAGCATTTT. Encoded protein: CASSLAGYSNQPQHF.